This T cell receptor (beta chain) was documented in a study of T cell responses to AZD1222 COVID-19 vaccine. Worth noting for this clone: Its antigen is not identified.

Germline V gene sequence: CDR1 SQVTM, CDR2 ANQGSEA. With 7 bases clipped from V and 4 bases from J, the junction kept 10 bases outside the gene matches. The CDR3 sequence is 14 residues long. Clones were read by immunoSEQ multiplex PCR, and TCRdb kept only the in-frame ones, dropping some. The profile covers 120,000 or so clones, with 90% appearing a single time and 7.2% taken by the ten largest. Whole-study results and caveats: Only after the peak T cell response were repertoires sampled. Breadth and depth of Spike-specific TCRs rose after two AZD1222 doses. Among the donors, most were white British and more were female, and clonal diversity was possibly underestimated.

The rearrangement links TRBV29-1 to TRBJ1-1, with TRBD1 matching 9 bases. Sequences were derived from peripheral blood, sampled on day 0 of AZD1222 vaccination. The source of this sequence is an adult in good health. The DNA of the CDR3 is TGCAGCGCACCGAGGACAGGGGCCAGCACTGAAGCTTTCTTT. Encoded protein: CSAPRTGASTEAFF.